Listed below are T cell receptor beta chains from one sample, sequenced in a study of cytomegalovirus exposure and HLA in healthy donors. The assay was immunoSEQ multiplex PCR, and TCRdb's table has in-frame clones only and misses some. This sample has fewer than 150,000 clones, with 80% found just once. Sequenced sample: PBMCs. The source is a man aged 30-40 years in good health and CMV-seronegative. The CDR3 runs from the conserved cysteine through the conserved F or W. The D gene is left open where the match is weak. Clone size appears in some rows only: once, few, many, or a class for an expanded clone.

J	V	D	size	DNA	CDR3
TRBJ2-7	TRBV10-2	TRBD2	NA	TGCGCCAGCGCAGCGGGAGCAATTCACGAGCAGTACTTC	CASAAGAIHEQYF
TRBJ1-1	TRBV6-1	NA	few	TGTGCCAGCAGAATAGACAGGAGGAACACTGAAGCTTTCTTT	CASRIDRRNTEAFF
TRBJ2-7	TRBV5-6	NA	few	TGTGCCAGCAGCTCATTGGGGGCTTCCTACGAGCAGTACTTC	CASSSLGASYEQYF
TRBJ1-1	TRBV5-1	TRBD1	NA	TGCGCCAGCAGCGGCACAGGGGGCGCGAGGACTGAAGCTTTCTTT	CASSGTGGARTEAFF
TRBJ2-5	TRBV6-5	NA	once	TGTGCCAGCAGTCCCGGACTACCGATACAAGAGACCCAGTACTTC	CASSPGLPIQETQYF
TRBJ1-1	TRBV18	NA	NA	TGTGCCAGCTCACCTCGTCGGTTGAACACTGAAGCTTTCTTT	CASSPRRLNTEAFF
TRBJ2-7	TRBV5-1	NA	NA	TGCGCCAGCAGCTTGGACACGTCAGGGGTCTACGAGCAGTACTTC	CASSLDTSGVYEQYF
TRBJ2-3	TRBV10-3	NA	NA	TGTGCCATCAGTGAGGCGGGGACCTCTAGCACAGATACGCAGTATTTT	CAISEAGTSSTDTQYF
TRBJ1-5	TRBV2	TRBD1	NA	TGTGCCAGCGGAGACAGGGGACACCAGCCCCAGCATTTT	CASGDRGHQPQHF
TRBJ2-5	TRBV6-5	NA	NA	TGTGCCAGCAGAGACACAGGCCCCGAGACCCAGTACTTC	CASRDTGPETQYF
TRBJ2-1	TRBV19	NA	NA	TGTGCCAGTAGTCGGGGCCAGCGGGCCCCAAATGAGCAGTTCTTC	CASSRGQRAPNEQFF
TRBJ2-2	TRBV4-2	NA	NA	TGTGCCAGCAGCCAAGATCTGGGTGAACAGGAATACTACACCGGGGAGCTGTTTTTT	CASSQDLGEQEYYTGELFF
TRBJ1-1	TRBV18	NA	NA	TGTGCCAGCTCACCATTGGCTACGGGCACTGAAGCTTTCTTT	CASSPLATGTEAFF